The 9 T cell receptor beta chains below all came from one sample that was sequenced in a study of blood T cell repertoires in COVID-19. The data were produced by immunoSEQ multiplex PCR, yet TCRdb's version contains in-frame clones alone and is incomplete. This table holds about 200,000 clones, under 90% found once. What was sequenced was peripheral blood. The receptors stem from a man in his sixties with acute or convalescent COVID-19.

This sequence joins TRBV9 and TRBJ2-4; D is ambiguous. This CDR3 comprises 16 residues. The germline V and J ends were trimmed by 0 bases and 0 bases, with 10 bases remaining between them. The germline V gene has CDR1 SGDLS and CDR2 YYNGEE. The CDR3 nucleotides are TGTGCCAGCAGCGTAGGCCCTGTGGCAGCCAAAAACATTCAGTACTTC. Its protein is CASSVGPVAAKNIQYF.

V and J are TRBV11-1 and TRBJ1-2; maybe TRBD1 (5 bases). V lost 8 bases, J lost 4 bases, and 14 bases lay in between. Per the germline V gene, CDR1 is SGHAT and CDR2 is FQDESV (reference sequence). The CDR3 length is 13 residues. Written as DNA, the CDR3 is TGTGCCAGCGGTTCGCGGGGGACCTATGGCTACACCTTC. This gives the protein CASGSRGTYGYTF.

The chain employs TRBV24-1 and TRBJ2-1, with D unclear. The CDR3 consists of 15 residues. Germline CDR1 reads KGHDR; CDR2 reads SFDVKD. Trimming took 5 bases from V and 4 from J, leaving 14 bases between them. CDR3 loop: CATSAPTGSYNEQFF. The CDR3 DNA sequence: TGTGCCACCAGTGCCCCGACCGGGTCTTACAATGAGCAGTTCTTC.

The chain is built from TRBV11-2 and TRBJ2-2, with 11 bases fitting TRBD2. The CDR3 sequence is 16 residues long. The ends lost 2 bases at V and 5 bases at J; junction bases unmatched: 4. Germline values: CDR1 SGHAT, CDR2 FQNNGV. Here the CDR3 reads CASSLLAGGWTGELFF. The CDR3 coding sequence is TGTGCCAGCAGCTTACTAGCGGGGGGCTGGACCGGGGAGCTGTTTTTT. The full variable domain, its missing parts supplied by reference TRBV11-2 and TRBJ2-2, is EAGVAQSPRYKIIEKRQSVAFWCNPISGHATLYWYQQILGQGPKLLIQFQNNGVVDDSQLPKDRFSAERLKGVDSTLKIQPAKLEDSAVYLCASSLLAGGWTGELFFGEGSRLTVL.

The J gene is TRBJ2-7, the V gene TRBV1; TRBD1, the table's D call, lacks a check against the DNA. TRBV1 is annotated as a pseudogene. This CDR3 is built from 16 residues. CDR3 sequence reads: CTSSPNRDRRSYEQYF. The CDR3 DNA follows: TGCACCAGCAGCCCGAACCGGGACAGGAGATCCTACGAGCAGTACTTC.

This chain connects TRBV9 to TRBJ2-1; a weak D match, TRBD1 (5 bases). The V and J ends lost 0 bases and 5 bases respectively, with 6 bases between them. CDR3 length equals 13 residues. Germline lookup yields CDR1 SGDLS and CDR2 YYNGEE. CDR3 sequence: CASSVGQNNEQFF. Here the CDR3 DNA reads TGTGCCAGCAGCGTAGGACAGAACAATGAGCAGTTCTTC.

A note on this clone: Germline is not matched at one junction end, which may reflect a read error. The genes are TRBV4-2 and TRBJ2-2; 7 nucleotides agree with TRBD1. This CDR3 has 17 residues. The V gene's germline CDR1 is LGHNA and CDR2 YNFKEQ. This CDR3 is CASSQEGARQGHGELFF. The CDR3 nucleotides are TGTGCCAGCAGTCAAGAAGGGGCTAGACAGGGCCACGGGGAGCTGTTTTTT.

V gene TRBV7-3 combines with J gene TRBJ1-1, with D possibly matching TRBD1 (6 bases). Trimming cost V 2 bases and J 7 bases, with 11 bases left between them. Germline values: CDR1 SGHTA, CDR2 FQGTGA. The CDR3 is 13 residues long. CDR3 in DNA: TGTGCCAGCAGCTTAGGGGTCAGGGGTGAAGCTTTCTTT. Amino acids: CASSLGVRGEAFF.

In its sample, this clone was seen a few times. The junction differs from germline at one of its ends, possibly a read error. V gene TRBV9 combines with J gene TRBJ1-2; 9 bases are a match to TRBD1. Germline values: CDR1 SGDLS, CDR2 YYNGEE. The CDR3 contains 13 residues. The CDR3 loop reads CASSVGPLQGADF. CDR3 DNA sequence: TGTGCCAGCAGCGTAGGCCCTCTACAGGGGGCCGACTTC.